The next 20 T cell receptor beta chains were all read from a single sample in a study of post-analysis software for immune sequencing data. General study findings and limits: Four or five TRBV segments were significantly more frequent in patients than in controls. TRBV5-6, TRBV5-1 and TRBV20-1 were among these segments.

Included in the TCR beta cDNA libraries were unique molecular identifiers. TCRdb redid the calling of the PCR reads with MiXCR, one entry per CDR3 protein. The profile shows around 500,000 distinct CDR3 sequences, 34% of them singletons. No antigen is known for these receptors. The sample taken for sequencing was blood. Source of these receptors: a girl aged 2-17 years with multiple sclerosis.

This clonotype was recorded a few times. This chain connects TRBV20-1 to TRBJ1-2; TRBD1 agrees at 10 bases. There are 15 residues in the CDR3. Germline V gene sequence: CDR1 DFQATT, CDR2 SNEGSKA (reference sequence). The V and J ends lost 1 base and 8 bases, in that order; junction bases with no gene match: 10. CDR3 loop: CSARVRDRGREGYTF. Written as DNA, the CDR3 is TGCAGTGCTAGAGTCCGGGACAGGGGACGGGAAGGCTACACCTTC.

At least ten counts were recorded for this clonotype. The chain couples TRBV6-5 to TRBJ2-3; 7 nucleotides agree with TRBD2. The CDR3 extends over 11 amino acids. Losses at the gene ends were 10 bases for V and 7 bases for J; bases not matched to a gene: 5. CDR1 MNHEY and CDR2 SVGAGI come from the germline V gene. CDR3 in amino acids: CATTGGNTQYF. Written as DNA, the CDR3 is TGTGCCACGACCGGGGGGAATACGCAGTATTTT.

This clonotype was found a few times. The CDR3 loop is CASRGPGASSYNEQFF. The CDR3 bases are TGTGCCAGCAGAGGTCCAGGGGCTAGCTCCTACAATGAGCAGTTCTTC. This chain connects TRBV6-6 to TRBJ2-1; D may be TRBD1 (6 bases). The V end lost 6 bases, the J end lost 0 bases, and 15 bases lay between the germline ends. The germline gives CDR1 MNHNY, CDR2 SVGAGI (reference sequence). CDR3 length: 16 residues.

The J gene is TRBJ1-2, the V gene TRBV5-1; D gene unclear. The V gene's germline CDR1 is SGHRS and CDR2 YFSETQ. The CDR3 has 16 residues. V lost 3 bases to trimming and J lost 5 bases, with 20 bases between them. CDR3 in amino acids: CASSWNSYPNRYGYTF. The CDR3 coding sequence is TGCGCCAGCAGCTGGAACAGCTACCCTAACCGTTATGGCTACACCTTC.

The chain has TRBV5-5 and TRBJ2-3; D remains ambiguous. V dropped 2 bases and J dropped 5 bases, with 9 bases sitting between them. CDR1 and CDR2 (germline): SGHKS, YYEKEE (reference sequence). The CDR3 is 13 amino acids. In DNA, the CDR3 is TGTGCCAGCAGCTTTACAGACGAAGATACGCAGTATTTT. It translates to CASSFTDEDTQYF.

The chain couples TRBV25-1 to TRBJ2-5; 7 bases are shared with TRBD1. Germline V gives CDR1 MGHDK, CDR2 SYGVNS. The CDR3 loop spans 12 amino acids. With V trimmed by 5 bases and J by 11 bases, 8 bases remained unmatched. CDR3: CASSSGGRKQYF. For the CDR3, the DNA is TGTGCCAGCAGTTCAGGGGGTAGGAAGCAGTACTTC. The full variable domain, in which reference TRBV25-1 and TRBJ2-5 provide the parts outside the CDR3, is EADIYQTPRYLVIGTGKKITLECSQTMGHDKMYWYQQDPGMELHLIHYSYGVNSTEKGDLSSESTVSRIRTEHFPLTLESARPSHTSQYLCASSSGGRKQYFGPGTRLLVL.

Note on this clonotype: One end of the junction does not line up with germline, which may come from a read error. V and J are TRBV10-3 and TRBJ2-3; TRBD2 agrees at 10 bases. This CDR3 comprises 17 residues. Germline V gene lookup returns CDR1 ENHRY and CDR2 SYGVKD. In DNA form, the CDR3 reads TGTGCCATCAGTGCCCGGACTAGCGGTGTTAGCACAGATGCGCAGTATTTT. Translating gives CAISARTSGVSTDAQYF.

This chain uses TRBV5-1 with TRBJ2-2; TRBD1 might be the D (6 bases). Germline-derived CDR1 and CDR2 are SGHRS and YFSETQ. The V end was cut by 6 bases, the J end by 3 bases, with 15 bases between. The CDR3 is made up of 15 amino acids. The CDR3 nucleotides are TGCGCCAGCACCCAGGGGAGTTGGGACACCGGGGAGCTGTTTTTT. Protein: CASTQGSWDTGELFF.

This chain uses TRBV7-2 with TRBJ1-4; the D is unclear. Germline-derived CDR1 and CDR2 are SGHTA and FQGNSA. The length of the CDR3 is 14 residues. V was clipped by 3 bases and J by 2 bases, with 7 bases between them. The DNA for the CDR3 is TGTGCCAGCAGCTTTGACTGGACTAATGAAAAACTGTTTTTT. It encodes CASSFDWTNEKLFF. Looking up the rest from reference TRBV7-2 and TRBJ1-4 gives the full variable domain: GAGVSQSPSNKVTEKGKDVELRCDPISGHTALYWYRQSLGQGLEFLIYFQGNSAPDKSGLPSDRFSAERTGGSVSTLTIQRTQQEDSAVYLCASSFDWTNEKLFFGSGTQLSVL.

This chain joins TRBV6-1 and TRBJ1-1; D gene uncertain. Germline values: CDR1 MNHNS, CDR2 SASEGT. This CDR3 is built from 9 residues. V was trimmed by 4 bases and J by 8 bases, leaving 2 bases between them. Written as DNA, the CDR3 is TGTGCCAGCAGTGGAGAAGCTTTCTTT. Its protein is CASSGEAFF.

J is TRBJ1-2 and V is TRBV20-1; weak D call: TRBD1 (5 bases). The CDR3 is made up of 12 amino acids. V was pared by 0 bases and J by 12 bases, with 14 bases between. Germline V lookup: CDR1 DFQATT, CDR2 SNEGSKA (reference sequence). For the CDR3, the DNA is TGCAGTGCTAGAGATCATGCGATGGGGGACACCTTC. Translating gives CSARDHAMGDTF.

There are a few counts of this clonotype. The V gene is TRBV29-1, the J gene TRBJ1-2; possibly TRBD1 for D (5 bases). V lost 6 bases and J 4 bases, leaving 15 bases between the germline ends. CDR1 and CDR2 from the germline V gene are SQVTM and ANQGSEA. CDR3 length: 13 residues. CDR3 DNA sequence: TGCAGCGTCCCCCGGGACGGACTCTATGGCTACACCTTC. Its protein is CSVPRDGLYGYTF.

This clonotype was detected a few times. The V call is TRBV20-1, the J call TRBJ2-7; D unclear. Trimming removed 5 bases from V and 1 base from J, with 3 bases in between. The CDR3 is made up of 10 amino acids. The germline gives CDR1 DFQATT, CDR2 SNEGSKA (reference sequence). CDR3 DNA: TGCAGTGCTTCGTCCTACGAGCAGTACTTC. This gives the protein CSASSYEQYF.

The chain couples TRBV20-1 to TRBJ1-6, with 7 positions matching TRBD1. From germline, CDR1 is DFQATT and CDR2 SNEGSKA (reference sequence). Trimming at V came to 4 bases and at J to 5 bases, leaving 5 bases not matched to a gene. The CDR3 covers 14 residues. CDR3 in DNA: TGCAGTGCTACATTTGGACAGGATAATTCACCCCTCCACTTT. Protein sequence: CSATFGQDNSPLHF.

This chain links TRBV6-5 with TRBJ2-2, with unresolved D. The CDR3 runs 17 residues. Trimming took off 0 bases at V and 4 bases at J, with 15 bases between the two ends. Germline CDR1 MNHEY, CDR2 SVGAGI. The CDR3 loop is CASSYSFEVRSTGELFF. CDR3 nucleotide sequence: TGTGCCAGCAGTTACTCCTTTGAGGTGCGGTCCACCGGGGAGCTGTTTTTT.

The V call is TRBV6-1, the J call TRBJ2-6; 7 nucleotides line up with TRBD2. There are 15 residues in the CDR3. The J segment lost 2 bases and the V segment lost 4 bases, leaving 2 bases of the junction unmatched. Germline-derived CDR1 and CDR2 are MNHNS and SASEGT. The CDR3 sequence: CASSGGGAGANVLTF. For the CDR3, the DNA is TGTGCCAGCAGTGGGGGGGGAGCTGGGGCCAACGTCCTGACTTTC.

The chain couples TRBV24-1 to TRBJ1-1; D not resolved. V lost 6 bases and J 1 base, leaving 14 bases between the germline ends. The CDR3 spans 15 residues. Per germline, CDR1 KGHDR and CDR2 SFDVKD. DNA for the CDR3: TGTGCCACCAGTAGGATCCAGAATACGAACACTGAAGCTTTCTTT. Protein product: CATSRIQNTNTEAFF.

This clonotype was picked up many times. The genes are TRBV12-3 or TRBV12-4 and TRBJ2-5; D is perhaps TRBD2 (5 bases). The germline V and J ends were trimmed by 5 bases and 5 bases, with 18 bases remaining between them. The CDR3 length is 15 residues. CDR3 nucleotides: TGTGCCAGCAGTCCTTTTGGAGGAAAGGAGGAGACCCAGTACTTC. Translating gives CASSPFGGKEETQYF.

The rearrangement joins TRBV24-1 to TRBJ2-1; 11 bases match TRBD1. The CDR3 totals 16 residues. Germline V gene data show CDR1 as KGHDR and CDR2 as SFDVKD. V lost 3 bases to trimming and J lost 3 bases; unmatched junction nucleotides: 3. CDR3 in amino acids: CATSDTGTGGYNEQFF. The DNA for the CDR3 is TGTGCCACCAGTGATACCGGGACAGGGGGCTACAATGAGCAGTTCTTC.

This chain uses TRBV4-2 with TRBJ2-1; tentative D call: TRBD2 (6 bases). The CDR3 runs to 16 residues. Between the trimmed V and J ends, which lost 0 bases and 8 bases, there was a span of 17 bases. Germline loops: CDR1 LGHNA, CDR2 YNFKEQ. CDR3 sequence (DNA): TGTGCCAGCAGCCAAGAGATGTTGTCTAGCGTGGATGAGCAGTTCTTC. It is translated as CASSQEMLSSVDEQFF.